Following are 27 T cell receptor beta chains from one sample sequenced in a study of blood T cell repertoires in COVID-19. Some clones are missing from TCRdb's copy, which holds only in-frame ones; the method was immunoSEQ multiplex PCR. The sample lists 240,000 or so clones, approximately 86% occurring once. The specimen sequenced was peripheral blood. The receptor source for this set is a woman in her seventies with active or convalescent COVID-19.

The genes are TRBV19 and TRBJ2-6, with 7 bases fitting TRBD2. CDR1 is LNHDA and CDR2 is SQIVND in the germline V gene (reference sequence). The CDR3 contains 17 residues. J gave up 2 bases and V 4 bases, and 8 bases lay outside the gene matches. DNA for the CDR3: TGTGCCAGTAGTACCCCTCTGGGAGGGGCTGGGGCCAACGTCCTGACTTTC. This codes for CASSTPLGGAGANVLTF.

This rearrangement joins TRBV18 to TRBJ1-6, with 8 bases fitting TRBD1. CDR3 length equals 16 residues. CDR1 is KGHSH and CDR2 is LQKENI in the germline V gene. The V gene end was trimmed by 6 bases and the J gene end by 6 bases; junction bases not matched to a gene: 10. CDR3 amino acids: CASSPQGTGLNSPLHF. The DNA for the CDR3 is TGTGCCAGCTCCCCCCAGGGGACAGGCCTTAATTCACCCCTCCACTTT.

The chain has TRBV27 and TRBJ1-2; D gene uncertain. The CDR3 loop spans 13 amino acids. The germline gives CDR1 MNHEY, CDR2 SMNVEV (reference sequence). V lost 6 bases to trimming and J lost 4 bases, with 12 bases between them. Here the CDR3 reads CASRGDGVYGYTF. The CDR3 DNA follows: TGTGCCAGCAGGGGTGACGGGGTCTATGGCTACACCTTC.

The CDR3 sequence is CASRAGDPMYF. CDR3 DNA: TGTGCCAGCAGAGCAGGGGACCCAATGTATTTT. The chain is built from TRBV14 and TRBJ2-3; perhaps TRBD1 as D (6 bases). Trimming removed 6 bases from V and 14 bases from J, with 15 bases in between. The V gene's germline CDR1 is SGHDN and CDR2 FVKESK. The CDR3 consists of 11 residues. Together with reference TRBV14 and TRBJ2-3, the CDR3 gives the full variable domain: EAGVTQFPSHSVIEKGQTVTLRCDPISGHDNLYWYRRVMGKEIKFLLHFVKESKQDESGMPNNRFLAERTGGTYSTLKVQPAELEDSGVYFCASRAGDPMYFGPGTRLTVL.

This clone was seen a handful of times. The chain couples TRBV11-2 to TRBJ1-1; D unresolved. V lost 5 bases and J lost 6, with 7 bases in between. The CDR3 has 11 residues. The germline V gene encodes CDR1 SGHAT and CDR2 FQNNGV. The CDR3 DNA follows: TGTGCCAGCAGCCCGAGGGCTGAAGCTTTCTTT. Protein sequence: CASSPRAEAFF. Based on the CDR3 plus reference TRBV11-2 and TRBJ1-1, the full variable domain is EAGVAQSPRYKIIEKRQSVAFWCNPISGHATLYWYQQILGQGPKLLIQFQNNGVVDDSQLPKDRFSAERLKGVDSTLKIQPAKLEDSAVYLCASSPRAEAFFGQGTRLTVV.

The chain joins TRBV5-1 to TRBJ2-2; perhaps TRBD1 as D (6 bases). The CDR3 length is 15 residues. V was clipped by 1 base and J by 4 bases, with 11 bases between them. Germline CDR1 and CDR2: SGHRS and YFSETQ. Written as DNA, the CDR3 is TGCGCCAGCAGCTTGTCAGGGGTCCGCACCGGGGAGCTGTTTTTT. Its protein product is CASSLSGVRTGELFF. Complete variable domain (other parts from reference TRBV5-1 and TRBJ2-2): KAGVTQTPRYLIKTRGQQVTLSCSPISGHRSVSWYQQTPGQGLQFLFEYFSETQRNKGNFPGRFSGRQFSNSRSEMNVSTLELGDSALYLCASSLSGVRTGELFFGEGSRLTVL.

V and J are TRBV7-8 and TRBJ1-1; D gene ambiguous. The CDR3 loop spans 14 amino acids. V gave up 4 bases and J gave up 0 bases, with 9 bases separating them. Germline assignment: CDR1 SGHVS and CDR2 FQNEAQ. The CDR3 DNA is TGTGCCAGCAGCTCCTTTACAGTGAACACTGAAGCTTTCTTT. The encoded protein is CASSSFTVNTEAFF.

The chain is built from TRBV4-3 and TRBJ1-5, with no clear D. Germline V lookup: CDR1 LGHNA, CDR2 YSLEER. V lost 0 bases and J 2 bases, leaving 5 bases between the germline ends. The CDR3 runs to 14 residues. CDR3 region: CASSQESGNQPQHF. DNA for the CDR3: TGCGCCAGCAGCCAAGAATCCGGCAATCAGCCCCAGCATTTT.

This chain joins TRBV5-5 and TRBJ2-2; tentatively, D is TRBD1 (5 bases). CDR3 length equals 15 residues. With 4 bases removed from V and 2 bases from J, the gap between germline ends came to 12 bases. The germline V gene encodes CDR1 SGHKS and CDR2 YYEKEE (reference sequence). DNA for the CDR3: TGTGCCAGCAGCGAATTACAGGCAAACACCGGGGAGCTGTTTTTT. Residues: CASSELQANTGELFF.

The chain links TRBV19 to TRBJ1-1; TRBD1 matches at 8 bases. CDR3 length equals 15 residues. Germline V CDR1 and CDR2: LNHDA, SQIVND (reference sequence). The V segment lost 2 bases and the J segment 3 bases; nucleotides outside the gene matches: 5. CDR3 DNA: TGTGCCAGTAGTATACTTCAGGGGGCCGACACTGAAGCTTTCTTT. Amino acids: CASSILQGADTEAFF.

This clone was detected ten times or more. This chain uses TRBV7-9 with TRBJ2-5; D remains ambiguous. From germline, CDR1 is SEHNR and CDR2 FQNEAQ (reference sequence). V was shortened by 5 bases and J by 2 bases, with 6 bases between the two germline ends. This CDR3 contains 12 residues. CDR3 residues: CASSLEQETQYF. CDR3 sequence (DNA): TGTGCCAGCAGCCTGGAGCAAGAGACCCAGTACTTC.

The chain recombines TRBV24-1 with TRBJ2-5; maybe TRBD1 (5 bases). V lost 6 bases and J 3 bases, leaving 10 bases between the germline ends. Per germline, CDR1 KGHDR and CDR2 SFDVKD. The length of the CDR3 is 13 residues. CDR3 residues: CATSPGKEETQYF. The DNA for the CDR3 is TGTGCCACCAGTCCAGGGAAGGAAGAGACCCAGTACTTC.

The genes are TRBV5-1 and TRBJ1-2; D is unclear. Trimming cost V 1 base and J 6 bases, with 13 bases left between them. The CDR3 contains 14 residues. Germline CDR1 and CDR2: SGHRS and YFSETQ. The CDR3 reads CASSLSGGLDGYTF. In DNA, the CDR3 is TGCGCCAGCAGCTTGTCCGGAGGGCTAGATGGCTACACCTTC.

The chain has TRBV7-8 and TRBJ2-3; unclear D gene. The V end lost 7 bases, the J end lost 2 bases, and 13 bases lay between the germline ends. Germline CDR1 SGHVS, CDR2 FQNEAQ. CDR3 size: 14 residues. CDR3 in amino acids: CASTAKLLTDTQYF. The CDR3, as DNA: TGTGCCAGCACGGCTAAACTACTCACAGATACGCAGTATTTT.

CDR3 sequence: CASTLRTAGELFF. CDR3 bases: TGTGCCAGTACCCTCAGGACAGCCGGGGAGCTGTTTTTT. The genes are TRBV19 and TRBJ2-2; possibly TRBD1 for D (6 bases). CDR1 and CDR2 from the germline V gene are LNHDA and SQIVND (reference sequence). The CDR3 extends over 13 amino acids. V lost 7 bases, J lost 6 bases, and 12 bases lay in between. Supplemented by reference TRBV19 and TRBJ2-2, the full variable domain reads DGGITQSPKYLFRKEGQNVTLSCEQNLNHDAMYWYRQDPGQGLRLIYYSQIVNDFQKGDIAEGYSVSREKKESFPLTVTSAQKNPTAFYLCASTLRTAGELFFGEGSRLTVL.

The genes are TRBV7-9 and TRBJ2-3; 9 bases are a match to TRBD2. CDR1 and CDR2 (germline): SEHNR, FQNEAQ (reference sequence). Losses at the gene ends were 4 bases for V and 2 bases for J; bases not matched to a gene: 13. There are 18 residues in the CDR3. This CDR3 is CASSSLPRRGGNTDTQYF. In DNA, the CDR3 is TGTGCCAGCAGCTCTCTCCCTCGGCGGGGGGGGAACACAGATACGCAGTATTTT.

V is TRBV10-2 and J is TRBJ1-4; possibly TRBD1 for D (5 bases). Trimming stripped 0 bases from V and 7 bases from J, with 12 bases between. Germline V CDR1 and CDR2: WSHSY, SAAADI. CDR3 length equals 15 residues. As DNA, the CDR3 is TGCGCCAGCAGTGAGTCGGGCCTAAGGGGTGAAAAACTGTTTTTT. Residues: CASSESGLRGEKLFF.

The chain links TRBV11-2 to TRBJ2-2; possible D gene TRBD1, 5 bases. Germline V CDR1 and CDR2: SGHAT, FQNNGV. Trimming cost V 3 bases and J 1 base, with 6 bases left between them. The CDR3 is 14 residues long. The CDR3 DNA follows: TGTGCCAGCAGCTTCCAGGGGAACACCGGGGAGCTGTTTTTT. Translation gives CASSFQGNTGELFF. Together with reference TRBV11-2 and TRBJ2-2, the CDR3 gives the full variable domain: EAGVAQSPRYKIIEKRQSVAFWCNPISGHATLYWYQQILGQGPKLLIQFQNNGVVDDSQLPKDRFSAERLKGVDSTLKIQPAKLEDSAVYLCASSFQGNTGELFFGEGSRLTVL.

This clone came up a few times. The chain couples TRBV9 to TRBJ1-1, with D maybe TRBD1 (5 bases). Trimming cost V 4 bases and J 6 bases, with 16 bases left between them. The CDR3 runs 14 residues. Per the germline V gene, CDR1 is SGDLS and CDR2 is YYNGEE. CDR3 sequence reads: CASSTAGLMAEAFF. The DNA of the CDR3 is TGTGCCAGCAGCACCGCGGGGCTTATGGCTGAAGCTTTCTTT.

J is TRBJ1-2 and V is TRBV24-1, with D perhaps TRBD1 (6 bases). Trimming removed 3 bases from V and 5 bases from J, with 12 bases in between. The CDR3 covers 14 residues. Germline V gene data show CDR1 as KGHDR and CDR2 as SFDVKD. The CDR3 region is CATSDTGRIYGYTF. The CDR3 nucleotides are TGTGCCACCAGTGATACAGGGCGAATTTATGGCTACACCTTC.

This clone was seen a single time. The chain is built from TRBV10-3 and TRBJ2-1; TRBD2 matches at 10 bases. V lost 3 bases to trimming and J lost 5 bases; unmatched junction nucleotides: 7. The germline CDR1 and CDR2 sequences are ENHRY and SYGVKD. The CDR3 totals 16 residues. The CDR3 sequence: CAISEGGLARDNEQFF. DNA for the CDR3: TGTGCCATCAGTGAAGGGGGACTAGCGCGCGACAATGAGCAGTTCTTC.

The chain uses TRBV5-1 and TRBJ1-1; D call uncertain. Germline assignment: CDR1 SGHRS and CDR2 YFSETQ. The CDR3 has 14 amino acids. The V and J ends lost 0 bases and 1 base respectively, with 7 bases between them. The DNA of the CDR3 is TGCGCCAGCAGCTTGGCCGAGAGGAACACTGAAGCTTTCTTT. Protein: CASSLAERNTEAFF. Complete variable domain (other parts from reference TRBV5-1 and TRBJ1-1): KAGVTQTPRYLIKTRGQQVTLSCSPISGHRSVSWYQQTPGQGLQFLFEYFSETQRNKGNFPGRFSGRQFSNSRSEMNVSTLELGDSALYLCASSLAERNTEAFFGQGTRLTVV.

The genes are TRBV7-9 and TRBJ1-2; 8 bases align to TRBD1. Trimming took 6 bases from V and 5 from J; bases not matched to a gene: 5. CDR1 and CDR2 from the germline V gene are SEHNR and FQNEAQ (reference sequence). CDR3 length: 13 residues. The CDR3 reads CASRPDRGYGYTF. As DNA, the CDR3 is TGTGCCAGCAGACCCGACAGGGGTTATGGCTACACCTTC. The complete variable domain, with remaining parts taken from reference TRBV7-9 and TRBJ1-2, reads DTGVSQNPRHKITKRGQNVTFRCDPISEHNRLYWYRQTLGQGPEFLTYFQNEAQLEKSRLLSDRFSAERPKGSFSTLEIQRTEQGDSAMYLCASRPDRGYGYTFGSGTRLTVV.

V gene TRBV7-9 combines with J gene TRBJ2-2, with a weak D call TRBD2 (5 bases). V lost 0 bases and J 5 bases, leaving 7 bases between the germline ends. Germline assignment: CDR1 SEHNR and CDR2 FQNEAQ (reference sequence). The CDR3 contains 14 residues. Written as DNA, the CDR3 is TGTGCCAGCAGCTTAGCTAGGGAGACCGGGGAGCTGTTTTTT. Amino acids: CASSLARETGELFF.

The V call is TRBV4-1, the J call TRBJ1-4; 7 bases are shared with TRBD1. The ends lost 4 bases at V and 5 bases at J; junction bases unmatched: 4. The CDR3 is made up of 14 amino acids. Germline CDR1 MGHRA, CDR2 YSYEKL. The chain's CDR3 is CASSLGQRNEKLFF. The CDR3, as DNA: TGCGCCAGCAGCCTGGGACAGAGGAATGAAAAACTGTTTTTT.

The V call is TRBV10-3, the J call TRBJ1-5; 7 bases fit TRBD1. Per the germline V gene, CDR1 is ENHRY and CDR2 is SYGVKD. After removal of 0 bases from V and 5 bases from J, the junction contained 4 bases not matched to a gene. CDR3 length equals 15 residues. CDR3 in amino acids: CAISESGDRYQPQHF. CDR3 DNA sequence: TGTGCCATCAGTGAGTCAGGGGACAGATATCAGCCCCAGCATTTT.

This clone occurred a few times. The V and J genes are TRBV14 and TRBJ1-2; 7 bases fit TRBD1. With 1 base clipped from V and 7 bases from J, the junction kept 9 bases outside the gene matches. Per germline, CDR1 SGHDN and CDR2 FVKESK. The CDR3 runs to 15 residues. As DNA, the CDR3 is TGTGCCAGCAGCCAAGTCGCGGGACAGCAAGGTGGCTACACCTTC. It translates to CASSQVAGQQGGYTF. Using reference TRBV14 and TRBJ1-2 for the parts outside the CDR3, the full variable domain is EAGVTQFPSHSVIEKGQTVTLRCDPISGHDNLYWYRRVMGKEIKFLLHFVKESKQDESGMPNNRFLAERTGGTYSTLKVQPAELEDSGVYFCASSQVAGQQGGYTFGSGTRLTVV.